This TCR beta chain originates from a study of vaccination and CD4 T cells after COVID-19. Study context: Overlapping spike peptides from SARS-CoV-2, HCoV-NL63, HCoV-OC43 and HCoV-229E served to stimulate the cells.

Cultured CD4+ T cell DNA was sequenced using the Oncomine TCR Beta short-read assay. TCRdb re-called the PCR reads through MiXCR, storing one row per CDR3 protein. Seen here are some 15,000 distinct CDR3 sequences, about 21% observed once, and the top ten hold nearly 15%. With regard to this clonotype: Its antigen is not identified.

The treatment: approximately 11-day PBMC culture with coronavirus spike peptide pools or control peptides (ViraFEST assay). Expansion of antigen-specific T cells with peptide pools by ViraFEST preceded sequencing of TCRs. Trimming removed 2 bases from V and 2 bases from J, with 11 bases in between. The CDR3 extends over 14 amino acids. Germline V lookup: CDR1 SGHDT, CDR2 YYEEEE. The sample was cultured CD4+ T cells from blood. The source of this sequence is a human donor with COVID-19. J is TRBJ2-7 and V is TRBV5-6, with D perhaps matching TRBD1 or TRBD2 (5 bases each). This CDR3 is CASSFPGLTYEQYF. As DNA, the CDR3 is TGTGCCAGCAGCTTCCCGGGGCTTACCTACGAGCAGTACTTC. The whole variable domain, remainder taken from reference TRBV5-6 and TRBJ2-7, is DAGVTQSPTHLIKTRGQQVTLRCSPKSGHDTVSWYQQALGQGPQFIFQYYEEEERQRGNFPDRFSGHQFPNYSSELNVNALLLGDSALYLCASSFPGLTYEQYFGPGTRLTVT.